This entry lists 11 T cell receptor beta chains sequenced from one sample in a study of blood T cell repertoires in COVID-19. The data were produced by immunoSEQ multiplex PCR, yet TCRdb's version contains in-frame clones alone and is incomplete. The table records fewer than 350,000 clones, 90% of them present only once. The sequenced sample consisted of PBMCs or T cells enriched from blood (not recorded which). The source is a woman in her late teens or twenties with acute COVID-19.

CDR3 region: CASSQDPLAGVYNEQFF. CDR3 nucleotide sequence: TGCGCCAGCAGCCAAGACCCCCTAGCGGGAGTCTACAATGAGCAGTTCTTC. The genes are TRBV4-1 and TRBJ2-1; 10 bases align to TRBD2. The CDR3 contains 17 residues. Germline loops: CDR1 MGHRA, CDR2 YSYEKL. V lost 0 bases to trimming and J lost 3 bases; unmatched junction nucleotides: 5.

V usage is TRBV28 and J usage is TRBJ1-2; 10 nucleotides match TRBD1. V lost 4 bases and J lost 1; bases outside the gene matches: 9. This CDR3 is built from 17 residues. Germline V gene data show CDR1 as MDHEN and CDR2 as SYDVKM. The CDR3 DNA is TGTGCCAGCAGTTCACCGGGACAGGGGTCCCTTAACTATGGCTACACCTTC. Translated, it gives CASSSPGQGSLNYGYTF.

The V and J genes are TRBV10-2 and TRBJ1-3; no clear D gene. The V gene lost 8 bases and the J gene lost 4 bases, with 15 bases spanning the gap. The CDR3 is made up of 14 amino acids. Germline CDR1 and CDR2: WSHSY and SAAADI. Here the CDR3 reads CASQQRFQGNTIYF. Written as DNA, the CDR3 is TGCGCCAGCCAACAAAGATTTCAAGGAAACACCATATATTTT.

The rearrangement uses TRBV18 and TRBJ2-1; the D gene is possibly TRBD2 (6 bases). The CDR3 has 14 residues. Germline CDR1 reads KGHSH; CDR2 reads LQKENI. V lost 3 bases, J lost 2 bases, and 8 bases lay in between. The CDR3 loop is CASSPPGAYNEQFF. The CDR3 nucleotides are TGTGCCAGCTCACCCCCGGGGGCCTACAATGAGCAGTTCTTC.

The table lists this clone with a count of one. CDR3 DNA sequence: TGTGCCAGTAGTCCGCGGGGGGCTGGAACTGAAGCTTTCTTT. Encoded protein: CASSPRGAGTEAFF. The V call is TRBV19, the J call TRBJ1-1, with D possibly TRBD1 on 6 matching bases. The germline V and J ends were trimmed by 5 bases and 5 bases, with 15 bases remaining between them. Germline values: CDR1 LNHDA, CDR2 SQIVND (reference sequence). The CDR3 consists of 14 residues.

The rearrangement joins TRBV11-2 to TRBJ1-3, with D unclear. V dropped 4 bases and J dropped 0 bases, with 16 bases sitting between them. Germline V gene data show CDR1 as SGHAT and CDR2 as FQNNGV. CDR3 size: 17 residues. CDR3 region: CASSSINQADSGNTIYF. Here the CDR3 DNA reads TGTGCCAGCAGCTCAATAAACCAGGCAGACTCTGGAAACACCATATATTTT.

The V call is TRBV19, the J call TRBJ2-3; D possibly corresponds to TRBD2 (5 bases). V was clipped by 3 bases and J by 1 base, with 8 bases between them. The CDR3 is 14 amino acids. Germline assignment: CDR1 LNHDA and CDR2 SQIVND (reference sequence). The CDR3 DNA is TGTGCCAGTAGTATGTCAGCGGGCACAGATACGCAGTATTTT. It encodes CASSMSAGTDTQYF.

This clone showed up just once. V is TRBV19 and J is TRBJ1-1; D gene uncertain. CDR3 length: 14 residues. Trimming stripped 3 bases from V and 3 bases from J, with 11 bases between. Germline V gene data show CDR1 as LNHDA and CDR2 as SQIVND (reference sequence). This chain's CDR3 is CASSIGGAYTEAFF. The CDR3 DNA follows: TGTGCCAGTAGTATTGGTGGAGCCTACACTGAAGCTTTCTTT.

The DNA of the CDR3 is TGCGCCAGCAGCCTAGGACAGGCACAAGAGACCCAGTACTTC. Residues: CASSLGQAQETQYF. The V call is TRBV5-1, the J call TRBJ2-5; 7 positions match TRBD1. Losses at the gene ends were 4 bases for V and 2 bases for J; bases not matched to a gene: 5. Germline V CDR1 and CDR2: SGHRS, YFSETQ. There are 14 residues in the CDR3.

This chain joins TRBV6-6 and TRBJ1-1; D is uncertain. The CDR3 runs 13 residues. Between the trimmed V and J ends, which lost 7 bases and 0 bases, there was a span of 9 bases. Germline V lookup: CDR1 MNHNY, CDR2 SVGAGI (reference sequence). In nucleotides, the CDR3 is TGTGCCAGCACCGCAACAGTGAACACTGAAGCTTTCTTT. Amino acids: CASTATVNTEAFF.

The chain combines TRBV30 with TRBJ2-3, with 7 bases fitting TRBD2. Germline V gene lookup returns CDR1 GTSNPN and CDR2 SVGIG (reference sequence). The CDR3 covers 14 residues. The trim removed 4 bases at V and 2 bases at J, leaving 6 bases unmatched. The CDR3 nucleotides read TGTGCCTGGACCCAGCGGGGCCACACAGATACGCAGTATTTT. It yields the protein CAWTQRGHTDTQYF. The whole variable domain, filled in from reference TRBV30 and TRBJ2-3, reads SQTIHQWPATLVQPVGSPLSLECTVEGTSNPNLYWYRQAAGRGLQLLFYSVGIGQISSEVPQNLSASRPQDRQFILSSKKLLLSDSGFYLCAWTQRGHTDTQYFGPGTRLTVL.